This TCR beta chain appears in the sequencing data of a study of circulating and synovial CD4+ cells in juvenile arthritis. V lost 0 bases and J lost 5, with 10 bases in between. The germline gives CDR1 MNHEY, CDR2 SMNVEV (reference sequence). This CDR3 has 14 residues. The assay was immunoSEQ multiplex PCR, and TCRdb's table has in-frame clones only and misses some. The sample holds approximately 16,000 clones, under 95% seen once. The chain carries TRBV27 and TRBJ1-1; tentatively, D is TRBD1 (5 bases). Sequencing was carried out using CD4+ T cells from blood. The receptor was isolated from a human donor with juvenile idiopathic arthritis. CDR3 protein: CASSLSGRGTEAFF. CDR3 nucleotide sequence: TGTGCCAGCAGTTTATCGGGAAGGGGAACTGAAGCTTTCTTT.